This T cell receptor (beta chain) is drawn from a study of post-analysis software for immune sequencing data. In the study overall: Disease trajectories encompassed relapsing-remitting, secondary progressive and progressive-relapsing multiple sclerosis. General study results and limits: Strong co-clustering by F measure was evident for samples that had been prepared in the same batch. People with multiple sclerosis had a significantly lower normalized Chao1 diversity than controls did. Five or six TRBV segments were significantly more frequent in patients than in controls. TRBV5-6, TRBV5-1 and TRBV20-1 were among these segments.

Concerning this clonotype: The antigen remains unidentified.

The CDR3 is made up of 16 amino acids. The ends were cut back, 5 bases at V and 8 bases at J, with 21 bases in the middle. Presence of unique molecular identifiers characterized the TCR beta cDNA libraries. The authors obtained 540,000 or so cDNA molecules from around 1 to 9.1 million T cells. TCRdb ran MiXCR on the PCR reads and lists one entry per CDR3 protein. Counted here are some 370,000 distinct CDR3 sequences, 30% to 45% occurring once; the ten biggest clones make up about an eighth. This TCR came from a girl aged 10 to 17 with multiple sclerosis. The chain is built from TRBV12-3 or TRBV12-4 and TRBJ1-4; TRBD1 is a possible D gene (5 bases). Input material: blood. CDR3 DNA: TGTGCCAGCAGTCTCCGAACTACAGGAGTCGGGGAAAAACTGTTTTTT. Translating it yields CASSLRTTGVGEKLFF.